What follows describes a single T cell receptor beta chain. CDR1 WSHSY and CDR2 SAAADI come from the germline V gene. There are 15 residues in the CDR3. V lost 6 bases and J lost 2; bases outside the gene matches: 4. These data belong to a study of long-term antiretroviral therapy in people with HIV. Sequencing relied on immunoSEQ assay v3.0, run at survey level. Per sample, sequencing targeted about 40,000-55,000 T-cell genomes. The repertoire was sequenced with immunoSEQ multiplex PCR; TCRdb's copy has only in-frame clones and lacks some. The sample consists of about 24,000 clones, roughly four fifths of them appearing once.

V gene TRBV10-2 combines with J gene TRBJ2-2, with 9 bases fitting TRBD2. The sequencing here drew on unsorted PBMCs, taken 0.4 years after starting antiretroviral therapy. The TCR sequence derives from a man aged 50 to 60 with HIV. This CDR3 reads CASRDSGGNTGELFF. DNA for the CDR3: TGCGCCAGCAGAGATAGCGGGGGAAACACCGGGGAGCTGTTTTTT.